This T cell receptor beta chain was captured in a study of T cell changes during pregnancy in multiple sclerosis (dated 2019 in TCRdb). About the full investigation: In women with multiple sclerosis, the researchers looked at how the T cell repertoire shifted as pregnancy progressed.

With regard to this clone: Its antigen remains undetermined. Within one base of it there is no much larger clone, and no base qualities were kept.

CDR1 is given as LGHNA and CDR2 as YNFKEQ, both from the germline V gene. The CDR3 sequence holds 17 residues, the cysteine and phenylalanine included. The read is trimmed to its CDR3 DNA, 51 bases read in frame from base 1. The junction shows trimming of 0 bases on V and 2 bases on J, and the gene matches do not reach 8 bases of it. The method was the immunoSEQ multiplex PCR assay. TCRdb mirrors the immuneACCESS table, restricted to in-frame sequences. Some clones are absent from its copies; in checked studies, under half trace to an unresolved V gene, and the reason for the others is unknown. The sample table lists over 90,000 clones, more than 85% of them with a count of one. The top ten clonotypes cover 0.85% to 0.95% of the sample.

The V and J segments used are TRBV4-2 and TRBJ2-3, with 7 bases aligning to TRBD2. Sequences were derived from peripheral blood, sampled before pregnancy. This sequence originates from a female donor with multiple sclerosis, enrolled in a pregnancy study. The DNA reads as follows: TGTGCCAGCAGCCAAGAAGGTAGCGGACTAGTCACAGATACGCAGTATTTT. This is translated as CASSQEGSGLVTDTQYF.